Listed below are T cell receptor beta chains from one sample, sequenced in a study of cytomegalovirus exposure and HLA in healthy donors. Repertoires were generated with immunoSEQ multiplex PCR, while TCRdb's copy carries only in-frame clones and drops some. The sample records around 150,000 clones, approximately 70% being singletons. The sequenced sample consisted of PBMCs. The origin of the receptors is a man aged 35-49 years in good health and CMV-seropositive. CDR3s include the opening cysteine and the closing phenylalanine or tryptophan. D genes are given only for firm matches. Clone size, where shown, is once, few, many, or a class for clones that have expanded.

j_call,clone_size,v_call,d_call,cdr3_nt,cdr3_aa
TRBJ1-1,-,TRBV11-2,-,TGTGCCAGCAGCCGCCGGGACAAAAACACTGAAGCTTTCTTT,CASSRRDKNTEAFF
TRBJ2-5,-,TRBV6-4,TRBD2,TGTGCCAGCAGTGACTCCGCTAGCGGGGGAAAAGAGACCCAGTACTTC,CASSDSASGGKETQYF
TRBJ1-1,-,TRBV4-2,-,TGTGCCAGCAGCTTAGACCCTAGGAGCACTGAAGCTTTCTTT,CASSLDPRSTEAFF
TRBJ2-2,-,TRBV29-1,-,TGCAGCGTCGTAGATGGGCCCCCGAACACCGGGGAGCTGTTTTTT,CSVVDGPPNTGELFF
TRBJ1-1,-,TRBV25-1,-,TGTGCCAGCAGTGCCCTCGGGACTACCCGGGGGGCTTTCTTT,CASSALGTTRGAFF
TRBJ1-4,-,TRBV5-1,TRBD1,TGCGCCAGCAGCCCAGGACAGGGGCCAAATGAAAAACTGTTTTTT,CASSPGQGPNEKLFF
TRBJ1-1,-,TRBV20-1,-,TGCAGTGCTAAGACAAACACTGAAGCTTTCTTT,CSAKTNTEAFF
TRBJ2-7,-,TRBV7-9,-,TGTGCCAGCAGCCCAACACCCCAGGGGATTTTTTGGGAGCAGTACTTC,CASSPTPQGIFWEQYF
TRBJ2-5,-,TRBV6-1,-,TGTGCCAGCAGTGAAGCGGAGGAGACCCAGTACTTC,CASSEAEETQYF
TRBJ1-1,-,TRBV7-2,-,TGTGCCAGCAGCTTAGGAGGCCAGCCAAACACTGAAGCTTTCTTT,CASSLGGQPNTEAFF
TRBJ1-6,once,TRBV7-9,TRBD1,TGTGCCAGCAGCTTAGAAGGACAGGGAAATTCACCCCTCCACTTT,CASSLEGQGNSPLHF
TRBJ2-1,-,TRBV11-3,-,TGTGCCAGCAGCTTAGGGACAGATCCTGAGCAGTTCTTC,CASSLGTDPEQFF
TRBJ2-5,few,TRBV9,-,TGTGCCAGCAGCGTAAGTTTTGCAGGGTCGCAAGAGACCCAGTACTTC,CASSVSFAGSQETQYF
TRBJ2-5,-,TRBV11-3,TRBD1,TGTGCCAGCAGCCTACAGGGGGCAGAGACCCAGTACTTC,CASSLQGAETQYF
TRBJ2-7,few,TRBV25-1,-,TGTGCCAGCAGTGAGGGGCCATACGACGAGCAGTACTTC,CASSEGPYDEQYF
TRBJ1-2,-,TRBV7-8,-,TGTGCCAGCAGCTTAAGACAGGAAATACCCTACTATGGCTACACCTTC,CASSLRQEIPYYGYTF